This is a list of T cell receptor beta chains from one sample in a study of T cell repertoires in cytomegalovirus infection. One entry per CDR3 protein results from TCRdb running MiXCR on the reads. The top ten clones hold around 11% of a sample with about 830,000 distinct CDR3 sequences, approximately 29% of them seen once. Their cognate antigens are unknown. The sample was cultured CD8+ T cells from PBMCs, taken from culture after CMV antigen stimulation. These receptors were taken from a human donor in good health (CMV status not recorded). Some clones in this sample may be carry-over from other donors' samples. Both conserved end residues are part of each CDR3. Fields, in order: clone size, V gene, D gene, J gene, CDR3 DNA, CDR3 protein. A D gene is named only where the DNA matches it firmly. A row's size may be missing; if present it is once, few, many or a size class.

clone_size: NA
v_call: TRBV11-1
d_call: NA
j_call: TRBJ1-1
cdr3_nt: TGTGCCAGCAGCTTAGAATTGGGGAGCACTGAAGCTTTCTTT
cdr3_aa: CASSLELGSTEAFF

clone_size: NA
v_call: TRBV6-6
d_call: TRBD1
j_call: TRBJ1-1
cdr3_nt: TGTGCCAGCAGGAACAGGGGGTTGGCGAACACTGAAGCTTTCTTT
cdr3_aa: CASRNRGLANTEAFF

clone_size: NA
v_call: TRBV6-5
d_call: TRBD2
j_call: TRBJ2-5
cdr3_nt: TGTGCCAGCAGTAACTTCGGGGGGGAGACCCAGTACTTC
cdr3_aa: CASSNFGGETQYF

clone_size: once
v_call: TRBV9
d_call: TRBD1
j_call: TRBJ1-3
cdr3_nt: TGTGCCAGTTCAGGGGGTTCCGGAAACACCATATATTTT
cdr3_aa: CASSGGSGNTIYF

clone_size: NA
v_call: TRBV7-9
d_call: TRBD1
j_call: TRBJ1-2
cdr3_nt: TGTGCCAGCAGCGAACCCCGGGACAGGGGTAGAGGCTACACCTTC
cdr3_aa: CASSEPRDRGRGYTF

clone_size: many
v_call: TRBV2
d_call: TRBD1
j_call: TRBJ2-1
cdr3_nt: TGTGCCACTAACAGGGGGCGGACGTGGTTCTTC
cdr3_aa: CATNRGRTWFF

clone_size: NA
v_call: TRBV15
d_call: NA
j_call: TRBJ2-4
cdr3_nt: TGTGCCACCCTAGGAAAAAACATTCAGTACTTC
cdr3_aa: CATLGKNIQYF

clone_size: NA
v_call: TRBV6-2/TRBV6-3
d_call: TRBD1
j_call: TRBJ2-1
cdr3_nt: TGTGCCAGCAGGTTTGTGGGACAGGCCTACAATGAGCAGTTCTTC
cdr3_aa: CASRFVGQAYNEQFF

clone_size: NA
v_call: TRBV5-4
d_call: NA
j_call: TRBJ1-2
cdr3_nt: TGTGCCAGCAGCTTAAGCGAGACGCCCTCCTATGGCTACACCTTC
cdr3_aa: CASSLSETPSYGYTF

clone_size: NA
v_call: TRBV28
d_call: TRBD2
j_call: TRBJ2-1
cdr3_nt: TGTGCCAGCAGTTCCCCCGGGGGGAGGGTCAACAATGAGCAGTTCTTC
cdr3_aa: CASSSPGGRVNNEQFF

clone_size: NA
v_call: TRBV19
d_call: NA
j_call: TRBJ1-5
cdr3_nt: TGTGTCAGTAGTATAGCAGGGGACTCGGGCAATCAGCCCCAGCATTTT
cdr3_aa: CVSSIAGDSGNQPQHF

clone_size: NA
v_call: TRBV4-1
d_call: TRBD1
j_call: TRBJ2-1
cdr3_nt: TGCGCCAGCAGCCAAGATCAGAGCCAGGGGGTAAACAATGAGCAGTTCTTC
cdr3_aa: CASSQDQSQGVNNEQFF

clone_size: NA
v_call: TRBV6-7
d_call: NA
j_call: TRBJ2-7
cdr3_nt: TGTGCCAGCAGACAGGGCGGGAACTTC
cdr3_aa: CASRQGGNF

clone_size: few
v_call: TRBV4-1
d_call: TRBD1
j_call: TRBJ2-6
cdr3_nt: TGCGCCAGCAGCCAAAAGCGGACAGGTTTCTCTGGGGCCAACGTCCTGACTTTC
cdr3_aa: CASSQKRTGFSGANVLTF

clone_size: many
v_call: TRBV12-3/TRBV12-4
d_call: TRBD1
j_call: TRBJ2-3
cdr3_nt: TGTGCCAGCAAATTAGACAGGGCTCTCAACCACGCAGATACGCAGTATTTT
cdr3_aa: CASKLDRALNHADTQYF

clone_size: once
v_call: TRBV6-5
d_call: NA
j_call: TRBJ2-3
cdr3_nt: TGTGCCAGCAGCCATGGGCTGCCAGGGGTCTACGGGCACAGCACAGATACGCAGTATTTT
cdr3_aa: CASSHGLPGVYGHSTDTQYF

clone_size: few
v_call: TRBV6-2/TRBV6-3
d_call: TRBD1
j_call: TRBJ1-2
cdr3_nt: TGTGCCAGCAGTTCCCCGGGACAGGCCGACTATGGCTACACCTTC
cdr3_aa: CASSSPGQADYGYTF

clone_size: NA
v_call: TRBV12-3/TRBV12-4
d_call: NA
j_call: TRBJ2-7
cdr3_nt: NA
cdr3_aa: CASSILGQKGYEQYF

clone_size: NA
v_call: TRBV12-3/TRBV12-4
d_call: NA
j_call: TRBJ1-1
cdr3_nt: TGTGCCAGCAGTTTAGAGGCGGTTATGAACACTGAAGCTTTCTTT
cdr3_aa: CASSLEAVMNTEAFF

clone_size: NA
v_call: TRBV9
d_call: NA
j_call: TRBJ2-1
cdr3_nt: TGTGCCAGCATCGGGACGGGAGACAATGAGCAGTTCTTC
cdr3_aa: CASIGTGDNEQFF

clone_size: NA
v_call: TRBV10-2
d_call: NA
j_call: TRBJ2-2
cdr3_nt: TGCGCCAGCAGTGAAATGGTGTACACCGGGGAGCTGTTTTTT
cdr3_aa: CASSEMVYTGELFF

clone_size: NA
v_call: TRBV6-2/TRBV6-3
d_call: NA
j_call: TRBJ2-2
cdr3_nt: TGTGCCAGCAGCCCCCTTGGAGGGTTTGGCGGGGAGCTGTTTTTT
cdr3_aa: CASSPLGGFGGELFF